This TCR beta chain was captured by sequencing in a study of CD8+CD57+ T cells in acquired aplastic anemia. About the research overall: When averaged, DNA from sorted CD4+ and CD8+ cells came to about 2.9 ug.

The CDR3 is made up of 16 amino acids. Germline V CDR1 and CDR2: SNHLY, FYNNEI. Trimming left V 10 bases short and J 0 bases short, with 20 bases between. Profiling that covered TCR beta VDJ and CDR3 relied on genomic DNA as its template. TCRdb reprocessed the reads via MiXCR and lists one record per CDR3 protein. The table has 150,000 to 200,000 distinct CDR3 sequences, 55% to 70% seen once; the top ten hold 45%. The chain combines TRBV2 with TRBJ2-3, with D perhaps assigned TRBD1 or TRBD2 (5 bases each). The receptor comes from a human donor in good health. Sequenced input: sorted CD4+, CD8+, or CD8+CD57+ T cells (not recorded which) from PBMCs. The CDR3 here is CATADTLRDSTDTQYF. Written as DNA, the CDR3 is TGTGCCACCGCCGATACACTGAGGGACAGCACAGATACGCAGTATTTT.